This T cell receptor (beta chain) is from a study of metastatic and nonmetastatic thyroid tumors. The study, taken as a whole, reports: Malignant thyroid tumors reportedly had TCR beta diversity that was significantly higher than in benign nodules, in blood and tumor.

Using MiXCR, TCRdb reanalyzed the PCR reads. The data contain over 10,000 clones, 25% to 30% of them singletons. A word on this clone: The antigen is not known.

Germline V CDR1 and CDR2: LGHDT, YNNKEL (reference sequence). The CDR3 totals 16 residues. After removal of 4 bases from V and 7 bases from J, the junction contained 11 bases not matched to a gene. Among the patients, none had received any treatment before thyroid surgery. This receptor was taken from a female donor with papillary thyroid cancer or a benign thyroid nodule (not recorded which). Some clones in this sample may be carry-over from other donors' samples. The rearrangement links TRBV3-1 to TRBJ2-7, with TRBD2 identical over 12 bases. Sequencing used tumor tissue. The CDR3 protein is CASSRQLAGGALEQYF. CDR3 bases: TGTGCCAGCAGCCGACAACTAGCGGGGGGTGCCCTAGAGCAGTACTTC.